This T cell receptor beta chain is drawn from a study of T cell repertoires in ileal Crohn's disease. V dropped 4 bases and J dropped 11; count of bases not matched to a gene: 11. Looked up from germline, CDR1 is SNHLY and CDR2 is FYNNEI. The CDR3 contains 13 residues. On this clone itself: Its specificity is unknown.

Study results and caveats: Compared with non-smokers, active smokers at surgery showed more clonal expansions.

TCRB immunosequencing input was roughly 500 nanograms of biopsy DNA per sample. Libraries were prepared by immunoSEQ multiplex PCR; TCRdb keeps only in-frame clonotypes and omits some of them. The table records 14,000 or so clones, over 60% of them present only once. V is TRBV2 and J is TRBJ2-7, with TRBD1 identical over 7 bases. This TCR derives from an adult with Crohn's disease. Sequenced: ileal tissue. CDR3 DNA sequence: TGTGCCAGCAGTGTAAGGGGAGACAGGGATAAGTACTTC. Translated, it gives CASSVRGDRDKYF.